This TCR beta chain was sequenced during a study of cytomegalovirus exposure and HLA in healthy donors (dated by TCRdb to 2016 to 2017). For the study in its entirety: According to an earlier analysis of a few hundred of the donors, 150 million to 200 million T cells yielded 117 million unique TCR beta sequences and about 300 Gb of sequence data. An earlier analysis of fewer than 750 of the donors used high-throughput TCR beta sequencing to judge whether each TCR beta V gene segment behaved as functional or pseudogenic. In a later genetic analysis, genome-wide SNP genotypes for about 55% of the roughly 700 donors were used, and that subset was treated as a discovery cohort. Donor age, sex, ethnicity and CMV serostatus were compiled together with the repertoire data. On average, about 240,000 unique TCR beta nucleotide sequences were sequenced per donor among several hundred genotyped donors of the cohort, with roughly a sixth of those sequences being non-productive. HLA typing included class I and class II loci at four-digit resolution. The genetic ancestry cluster associated with self-reported Caucasian donors included roughly four fifths of the 300 to 400 genotyped donors. A later analysis re-examined previously published TCR beta repertoires from more than 600 donors and added high-resolution HLA genotyping to investigate patterns of TCR occurrence. The T cell repertoires of under 700 subjects were profiled by immunosequencing and related to cytomegalovirus serostatus. An early release that covered around 590 HLA-typed donors contained 300 to 350 gigabases of sequencing data and 85 million to 100 million unique TCR sequences. The number of typed donors differed by locus: 629-630 for A, B, C, DRB1 and DQB1; roughly 510 for DQA1; 606 for DPA1; and around 470 for DPB1. All discovery cohort repertoires had been generated on a single sequencing platform. Along with the roughly 610-subject first cohort, a separate validation cohort of over 90 different subjects was used. Rather than using new phenotypic data, the later analysis identified candidate immune exposures from TCR beta sequences and from how often those sequences occurred across donors. Because of strong linkage in the cohort, four to six DR-DQ haplotypes were treated as single units for association and clustering. The study aimed to test whether signatures of past pathogen exposure could be identified by cataloging public T cell receptors. To predict cytomegalovirus infection status, the study combined high-throughput TCR immunosequencing, statistical association of individual TCRs with disease status, and machine learning.

Beyond this particular receptor, the publication reports: Linkage disequilibrium might explain the correlated functional status among segregating V segments, but an unknown experimental factor could not be ruled out. In this cohort, only TCR beta chains were sequenced, and detectable features were limited by the absence of alpha or paired-chain data. When HLA alleles, especially DR and DQ, strongly co-occurred, attributing TCR associations to individual alleles was difficult. The study listed 164 TCR beta chains as associated with cytomegalovirus. In a later genetic analysis, fewer N-insertions in productive TCRs were reported among donors in an Asian-associated ancestry cluster than the roughly 640-donor mean. In a later genetic analysis, a missense DCLRE1C variant was associated with V-gene and J-gene trimming of TCR beta chains, and the association was replicated in an independent cohort. Some IMGT-functional V segments, including TRBV6-2 and TRBV6-3, could not be told apart with the 87-base-pair reads, so those segments were excluded. A further reported finding was that TCR beta sequences accurately predicted the HLA-A and HLA-B alleles for most subjects in the first cohort. Cytomegalovirus status was reported to be diagnosed by the classifier with high specificity and sensitivity in both the original and validation cohorts. The authors suggested that the approach could potentially be generalized to other disease states and immunological phenotypes. Presence/absence analyses assumed roughly uniform sequencing depth across donors, an assumption that may not hold. According to a later analysis, parvovirus B19, influenza, CMV and Epstein-Barr virus appeared linked to several top co-occurrence clusters. A later analysis found that TCR association rates varied across HLA loci, with DRB1 alleles showing the most associated TCRs and HLA-C alleles the fewest. Most CMV-associated TCR beta chains appeared to be HLA-restricted in a later analysis, and the HLA associations seemed to be driven largely by CMV exposure. At a false discovery rate of 0.05, a later analysis linked 15,000 to 20,000 TCR beta sequences to specific HLA alleles. A group of highly shared sequence variants was considered likely to be a technical artifact of the sequencing pipeline. The only immune exposure information available for the cohort was CMV serostatus. Most TCR sequences were seen in very few donors, while some public TCRs were found in many individuals. In an earlier analysis of a few hundred of the donors, most TCR beta V segments were observed in productive rearrangements about 87% or about 30% of the time, broadly matching IMGT annotations. Because HLA typing was missing for some donors at each locus, association tests included only the typed subset. The earlier analysis of 450 to 700 of the donors excluded some 15 rarely observed V segments, including chromosome 9 orphons, because counts were too low. In vitro tests confirmed that a few of the cytomegalovirus-associated TCR beta chains recognize cytomegalovirus antigens. Compared with equally common non-associated chains, HLA-associated TCR beta chains in a later analysis were more clonally expanded and had lower generation probabilities.

Details on this clone: Its antigen specificity is not known. Base qualities are not at hand, and no much larger clone is one base apart.

The protocol used for the library was the immunoSEQ multiplex PCR assay. For the multiplex PCR, a mixture combining 60 forward primers for TCR Vbeta segments and 13 reverse primers for TCR Jbeta segments was used. Amplification of the CDR3 region of rearranged TCR beta genes was performed with a multiplex PCR assay on genomic DNA. Amplified TCR beta libraries were sequenced as 87-base-pair reads on the Illumina HiSeq System. The study's own analysis went as follows. In a later analysis, 80 million or so unique TCR beta chains were counted across the roughly 670 repertoires, and roughly 11 million of these chains were shared by at least two donors. To remove PCR and sequencing errors, raw reads were error-corrected and collapsed into unique sequences using a nearest-neighbor algorithm that merged closely related sequences. CDR3 sequences were aligned to IMGT reference sequences to assign V, D and J gene segments. For a sequence to be retained, a match of at least six nucleotides was required to both a V gene segment and a J gene segment. A rearrangement counted as productive if the CDR3 had no stop codons and remained in frame with V and J, and every other rearrangement counted as non-productive. CDR3 was defined according to IMGT convention as the region running from the second conserved V-encoded cysteine to the conserved J-encoded phenylalanine. In an earlier analysis of roughly 610 of the donors, sequences lacking an unambiguous match to a single V gene segment were excluded. In an earlier analysis of some 590 of the donors, a V segment was called functional when productive rearrangements were above 56.7%, and segregating when the standard deviation between donors exceeded 5%. A statistical classification framework was built for diagnosing cytomegalovirus status from the catalog of TCR beta chain sequences. A later analysis assigned V and J genes by comparing TCR nucleotide sequences with IMGT/GENE-DB human TR gene sequences. A later analysis assigned CDR3 sequences and most-parsimonious VDJ recombination scenarios with the TCRdist pipeline. In a later analysis, each TCR beta chain was defined by its CDR3 amino acid sequence together with its V-gene family, and reads without a unique V-gene family were excluded. In a later analysis, fewer than 650 highly shared, low-generation-probability nucleotide sequences were removed to address suspected cross-contamination and a sequencing artifact. For each public chain, a later analysis derived a clonal expansion index from normalized ranks of inferred template counts within each repertoire. Generation probabilities in a later analysis came from a VDJ recombination model fitted to out-of-frame rearrangements, and those results were checked against IGoR. Hypergeometric tests were used in a later analysis to score TCR-TCR, TCR-HLA and TCR-CMV co-occurrence, with a repertoire-size bias correction applied to the TCR pairs. In a later analysis, false discovery rates were estimated by permuting HLA or CMV assignments 20 times. In a later analysis, co-occurring TCRs were grouped with DBSCAN, and TCRdist sequence similarity was added when clustering was performed within HLA-allele-positive subsets. For co-occurrence clustering, repertoires with fewer than 30,000 or more than 120,000 public chains were excluded, along with a handful of repertoires with anomalous nucleotide sharing. TCRdb stores this immuneACCESS table with in-frame sequences only. Part of the clones is absent; in the studies checked, under half of the shortfall reflects unresolved V genes, and no reason is known for the rest. The V and J calls and clone size are taken from that table; D and trimming were inferred from the DNA. The table for this sample lists roughly 200,000 clones; over 80% of them were counted only once. In total, the top ten clones hold more than 0.6% of the sample.

As encoded in the germline V gene (reference sequence), CDR1 is LNHDA while CDR2 is SQIVND. Cut back by 3 bases and 6 bases, the V and J ends lie 12 bases apart. Spanning cysteine to phenylalanine, the CDR3 consists of 14 amino acids. The entry retains the CDR3 DNA only, 42 bases that are in frame from base 1. The cohort consisted of 600 or so healthy bone marrow donors. All cohort members were sampled while nominally healthy, although unrecorded immune exposures were likely present. The donor was CMV seronegative and was included in the group of 352 seronegative cohort members. Each donor provided a peripheral blood sample, and peripheral blood mononuclear cells were used for TCR beta sequencing. Genomic DNA extraction from the blood cell samples was performed with the Qiagen DNeasy Blood Extraction Kit.

Rearrangement joined TRBV19 to TRBJ1-5, with TRBD1 as a weak D call on 6 bases. Sequencing used PBMCs. The receptor was derived from a boy aged 2-15 years in good health and CMV-seronegative. Read as DNA, the sequence is TGTGCCAGTAGTATGGACAGATGGAGTCAGCCCCAGCATTTT. It specifies CASSMDRWSQPQHF.